This is a list of T cell receptor beta chains from one sample in a study of long-term antiretroviral therapy in people with HIV. TCRdb keeps only in-frame clones here, not all; method: immunoSEQ multiplex PCR. The profile shows some 21,000 clones, approximately 79% of them singletons. The material sequenced was unsorted PBMCs, taken around 1.8 years before starting antiretroviral therapy. These receptors all come from a woman aged 40-49 years with HIV. CDR3s include the opening cysteine and the closing phenylalanine or tryptophan. Fields, in order: J gene, V gene, CDR3 protein.

j_gene: TRBJ1-1; v_gene: TRBV6-1; CDR3aa: CASRWTQAAEAFF
j_gene: TRBJ2-7; v_gene: TRBV27; CDR3aa: CASSFMGQTYEQYF
j_gene: TRBJ2-1; v_gene: TRBV19; CDR3aa: CASSTDGAYNEQFF
j_gene: TRBJ2-5; v_gene: TRBV2; CDR3aa: CASSPFLQETQYF
j_gene: TRBJ1-1; v_gene: TRBV2; CDR3aa: CASSERYMNTEAFF
j_gene: TRBJ2-2; v_gene: TRBV29-1; CDR3aa: CSAQGAGGELFF
j_gene: TRBJ1-2; v_gene: TRBV6-5; CDR3aa: CASSYGGGDGYTF
j_gene: TRBJ2-2; v_gene: TRBV12-5; CDR3aa: CASGFLANTGELFF
j_gene: TRBJ1-1; v_gene: TRBV15; CDR3aa: CATSRGTGGAEAFF
j_gene: TRBJ2-1; v_gene: TRBV5-6; CDR3aa: CASSRRTSGIKVTGNEQFF
j_gene: TRBJ2-7; v_gene: TRBV19; CDR3aa: CASSMYSGSLGYEQYF
j_gene: TRBJ2-7; v_gene: TRBV5-4; CDR3aa: CASSLSGTTREQYF
j_gene: TRBJ2-5; v_gene: TRBV28; CDR3aa: CASSPFEQETQYF
j_gene: TRBJ1-3; v_gene: TRBV21-1; CDR3aa: CASRWGRLTSGNTIYF
j_gene: TRBJ2-5; v_gene: TRBV12-5; CDR3aa: CASGDGVYQETQYF
j_gene: TRBJ1-2; v_gene: TRBV15; CDR3aa: CATSSSDSANYGYTF
j_gene: TRBJ1-5; v_gene: TRBV19; CDR3aa: CASTSPGSGWNSNQPQHF
j_gene: TRBJ2-5; v_gene: TRBV4-2; CDR3aa: CASSQMAGGVETQYF
j_gene: TRBJ2-7; v_gene: TRBV7-9; CDR3aa: CASSPPISYEQYF
j_gene: TRBJ1-1; v_gene: TRBV30; CDR3aa: CAWRPDRGNTEAFF